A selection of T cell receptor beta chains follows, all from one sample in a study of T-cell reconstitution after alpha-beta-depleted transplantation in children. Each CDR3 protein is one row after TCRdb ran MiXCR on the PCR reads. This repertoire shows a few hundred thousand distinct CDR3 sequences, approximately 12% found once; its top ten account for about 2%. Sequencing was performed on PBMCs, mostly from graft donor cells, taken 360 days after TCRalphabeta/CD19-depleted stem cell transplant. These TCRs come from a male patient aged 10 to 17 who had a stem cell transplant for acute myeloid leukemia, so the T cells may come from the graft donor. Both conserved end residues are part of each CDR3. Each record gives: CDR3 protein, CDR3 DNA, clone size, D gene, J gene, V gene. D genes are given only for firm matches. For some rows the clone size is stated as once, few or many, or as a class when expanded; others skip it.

CDR3aa: CASSLGGANEKLFF
CDR3nt: TGTGCCAGCAGCTTAGGCGGCGCAAATGAAAAACTGTTTTTT
abundance: -
d_gene: -
j_gene: TRBJ1-4
v_gene: TRBV7-2

CDR3aa: CASSLGVGGLYEQYF
CDR3nt: TGTGCCAGCAGCTTAGGGGTCGGGGGACTCTACGAGCAGTACTTC
abundance: many
d_gene: -
j_gene: TRBJ2-7
v_gene: TRBV7-9

CDR3aa: CASSGPGLAGGPTYEQYF
CDR3nt: TGCGCCAGCAGCGGACCGGGACTAGCGGGAGGACCCACCTACGAGCAGTACTTC
abundance: few
d_gene: TRBD2
j_gene: TRBJ2-7
v_gene: TRBV5-1

CDR3aa: CASSPVGGRYQETQYF
CDR3nt: TGTGCCAGCAGCCCTGTTGGGGGAAGGTACCAAGAGACCCAGTACTTC
abundance: few
d_gene: -
j_gene: TRBJ2-5
v_gene: TRBV7-9

CDR3aa: CASSLLAGGRSTDTQYF
CDR3nt: TGTGCCAGCAGTTTACTAGCGGGAGGGCGGAGCACAGATACGCAGTATTTT
abundance: -
d_gene: TRBD2
j_gene: TRBJ2-3
v_gene: TRBV27

CDR3aa: CASSRQGWSSYNEQFF
CDR3nt: TGTGCCAGCAGCCGACAGGGGTGGAGCTCCTACAATGAGCAGTTCTTC
abundance: -
d_gene: TRBD1
j_gene: TRBJ2-1
v_gene: TRBV6-1

CDR3aa: CASSSTGQSNQPQHF
CDR3nt: TGTGCCAGCAGTTCCACTGGACAGTCAAATCAGCCCCAGCATTTT
abundance: -
d_gene: -
j_gene: TRBJ1-5
v_gene: TRBV12-3/TRBV12-4

CDR3aa: CASSRVTLLSQETQYF
CDR3nt: TGTGCCAGCAGCCGGGTCACCCTCCTCTCTCAAGAGACCCAGTACTTC
abundance: few
d_gene: -
j_gene: TRBJ2-5
v_gene: TRBV4-2

CDR3aa: CASSRLEGVGELFF
CDR3nt: TGTGCCAGCAGCCGACTAGAGGGGGTCGGGGAGCTGTTTTTT
abundance: -
d_gene: -
j_gene: TRBJ2-2
v_gene: TRBV7-6

CDR3aa: CASSFWGARSYGLAVNTGELFF
CDR3nt: TGTGCCAGCAGTTTTTGGGGGGCCAGATCATACGGACTAGCAGTCAACACCGGGGAGCTGTTTTTT
abundance: few
d_gene: TRBD2
j_gene: TRBJ2-2
v_gene: TRBV28

CDR3aa: CASSEWRLQGANEQYF
CDR3nt: TGTGCCAGCAGTGAATGGAGGCTTCAGGGGGCGAATGAGCAGTACTTC
abundance: few
d_gene: TRBD1
j_gene: TRBJ2-7
v_gene: TRBV25-1

CDR3aa: CASSRSTGDMGQFF
CDR3nt: TGTGCCAGCTCACGTTCTACAGGGGACATGGGGCAGTTCTTC
abundance: few
d_gene: TRBD1
j_gene: TRBJ2-1
v_gene: TRBV18

CDR3aa: CASSSSPGIRPQHF
CDR3nt: TGTGCTAGCAGCTCAAGCCCAGGGATCCGGCCCCAGCATTTT
abundance: once
d_gene: -
j_gene: TRBJ1-5
v_gene: TRBV7-7

CDR3aa: CASSPPMRREYEQYF
CDR3nt: TGTGCCAGCTCACCACCGATGAGGCGGGAGTACGAGCAGTACTTC
abundance: few
d_gene: TRBD2
j_gene: TRBJ2-7
v_gene: TRBV18

CDR3aa: CASSTQTTRRVQYF
CDR3nt: TGTGCCAGCAGTACCCAGACTACCCGAAGGGTGCAGTACTTC
abundance: many
d_gene: -
j_gene: TRBJ2-7
v_gene: TRBV28

CDR3aa: CASSVEWTHNSPLHF
CDR3nt: TGTGCCAGCAGCGTAGAGTGGACCCATAATTCACCCCTCCACTTT
abundance: -
d_gene: -
j_gene: TRBJ1-6
v_gene: TRBV9

CDR3aa: CASSVGHPGELFF
CDR3nt: TGTGCCAGCAGCGTAGGACACCCCGGGGAGCTGTTTTTT
abundance: -
d_gene: -
j_gene: TRBJ2-2
v_gene: TRBV9

CDR3aa: CASSYQGALRYNEQFF
CDR3nt: TGTGCCAGCAGTTATCAAGGGGCCCTCCGTTACAATGAGCAGTTCTTC
abundance: few
d_gene: -
j_gene: TRBJ2-1
v_gene: TRBV28

CDR3aa: CASSEVHTDTQYF
CDR3nt: TGTGCCAGCAGTGAAGTTCACACAGATACGCAGTATTTT
abundance: few
d_gene: -
j_gene: TRBJ2-3
v_gene: TRBV6-1

CDR3aa: CATSRDPRGLGDTQYF
CDR3nt: TGTGCCACCAGCAGAGATCCAAGGGGGCTTGGAGATACGCAGTATTTT
abundance: few
d_gene: TRBD1
j_gene: TRBJ2-3
v_gene: TRBV15

CDR3aa: CATSRDRRNGYTF
CDR3nt: TGTGCCACCAGCAGAGATAGGCGAAATGGCTACACCTTC
abundance: few
d_gene: -
j_gene: TRBJ1-2
v_gene: TRBV15

CDR3aa: CASRNRVFTDTQYF
CDR3nt: TGTGCCAGCAGGAACAGGGTTTTCACAGATACGCAGTATTTT
abundance: -
d_gene: -
j_gene: TRBJ2-3
v_gene: TRBV12-3/TRBV12-4

CDR3aa: CASSFGLAGYEQFF
CDR3nt: TGTGCCAGCAGTTTTGGACTAGCGGGATATGAGCAGTTCTTC
abundance: many
d_gene: TRBD2
j_gene: TRBJ2-1
v_gene: TRBV6-5

CDR3aa: CASSPRGAGAKNIQYF
CDR3nt: TGTGCCAGCAGTCCCCGGGGAGCGGGAGCCAAAAACATTCAGTACTTC
abundance: many
d_gene: -
j_gene: TRBJ2-4
v_gene: TRBV6-1

CDR3aa: CASSLLKLAGDTDTQYF
CDR3nt: TGTGCCAGCAGCTTACTCAAGCTAGCGGGAGATACAGATACGCAGTATTTT
abundance: many
d_gene: TRBD2
j_gene: TRBJ2-3
v_gene: TRBV7-3

CDR3aa: CASSLALSNQPQHF
CDR3nt: TGTGCCAGCAGCTTAGCGCTGAGCAATCAGCCCCAGCATTTT
abundance: -
d_gene: -
j_gene: TRBJ1-5
v_gene: TRBV7-9

CDR3aa: CASSYRDRGGPPQHF
CDR3nt: TGTGCCAGCAGTTACCGTGACAGGGGGGGGCCGCCCCAGCATTTT
abundance: -
d_gene: TRBD1
j_gene: TRBJ1-5
v_gene: TRBV6-5

CDR3aa: CASSPREGVRDEAFF
CDR3nt: TGTGCCAGCAGCCCGCGGGAGGGGGTAAGGGATGAAGCTTTCTTT
abundance: few
d_gene: -
j_gene: TRBJ1-1
v_gene: TRBV11-2